This T cell receptor beta chain appears in the sequencing data of a study of T cells in Graves' hyperthyroidism and ophthalmopathy. This clonotype was seen a handful of times. Amplification yielded TCR beta CDR3 regions, with RNA transcripts as the source. In the first-round RT-PCR of the TCR CDR3, the HTBI primer set was used. TCRdb re-called the multiplex PCR reads with MiXCR, one entry per CDR3 protein. Of fewer than 350,000 distinct CDR3 sequences in the sample, roughly a fifth are singletons; the top ten hold just under 40%. Trimming cost V 4 bases and J 10 bases, with 15 bases left between them. This CDR3 has 13 amino acids. The germline V gene encodes CDR1 SGHKS and CDR2 YYEKEE (reference sequence).

The chain has TRBV5-5 and TRBJ2-1; TRBD2 might be the D (6 bases). The sample consisted of blood. The source is a man aged 45-65 years with Graves' ophthalmopathy. The CDR3 bases are TGTGCCAGCAGCCGGGAGTGGCGTAGGGAGCAGTTCTTC. It translates to CASSREWRREQFF.